This TCR beta chain comes out of a study of blood T cell repertoires in COVID-19. Study background: There were acute and convalescent COVID-19 samples, and they came from the United States, Italy and Spain. Sample material is recorded as cDNA or gDNA derived from T cells, B-cell-depleted T cells, or PBMCs.

Germline lookup yields CDR1 MDHEN and CDR2 SYDVKM. V lost 1 base and J lost 6, with 7 bases in between. This CDR3 is built from 13 residues. Original handling: Amplified reference gene primers provided the basis for estimating nucleated cell counts. Clones were sequenced by immunoSEQ multiplex PCR, and TCRdb holds only the in-frame ones, with some missing. The V and J calls and clone size were taken over from that table, and D and trimming were inferred from the DNA. The table records 90,000 to 150,000 clones, just over 85% of them present only once. The chain is built from TRBV28 and TRBJ2-4; D gene uncertain. Sequenced material: peripheral blood. The sequence was obtained from a woman in her forties or fifties with active or convalescent COVID-19. Here the CDR3 reads CASSLSPGNIQYF. CDR3 DNA sequence: TGTGCCAGCAGTTTATCCCCAGGAAACATTCAGTACTTC.